Listed here are 7 T cell receptor beta chains from one sample, sequenced in a study of cytomegalovirus exposure and HLA in healthy donors (dated by TCRdb to 2015 to 2018). The library was built by means of the immunoSEQ multiplex PCR assay. Entries here come from immuneACCESS through TCRdb and include only in-frame sequences with V and J called. Some clones fail to appear in such tables; in the studies checked, an unresolved V gene covers under half of the shortfall, and the cause of the remainder is unknown. The sample table lists around 200,000 clones, roughly 80% of them with a count of one. The ten most abundant clones make up 2.5% to 3% of the sample. Sequencing used PBMCs. The receptor source for this set is a woman younger than 35 in good health and CMV-seropositive.

This clone appeared a few times. V gene TRBV2 combines with J gene TRBJ1-5; D is possibly TRBD1 (5 bases). The germline V and J ends were trimmed by 6 bases and 5 bases, with 20 bases remaining between them. CDR1 and CDR2 (germline): SNHLY, FYNNEI. The CDR3 totals 16 residues. The CDR3: CASRGTRATGDQPQHF. The CDR3 DNA is TGTGCCAGCAGAGGGACGAGGGCTACGGGGGATCAGCCCCAGCATTTT.

This rearrangement joins TRBV5-1 to TRBJ2-7; 9 bases align to TRBD1. The junction had 0 bases not matched to a gene; V was cut back by 0 bases and J by 5 bases. The CDR3 covers 13 residues. Germline CDR1 reads SGHRS; CDR2 reads YFSETQ. In DNA, the CDR3 is TGCGCCAGCAGCTTGGGGACAGGGGACGAGCAGTACTTC. Its translation is CASSLGTGDEQYF.

V and J are TRBV5-1 and TRBJ1-1; perhaps TRBD1 as D (5 bases). Trimming pared 2 bases from V and 7 bases from J, leaving 9 bases between. The CDR3 totals 12 residues. Germline V lookup: CDR1 SGHRS, CDR2 YFSETQ. DNA for the CDR3: TGCGCCAGCAGCTTAGCGACAGATGAAGCTTTCTTT. It yields the protein CASSLATDEAFF.

The genes are TRBV2 and TRBJ1-1; D gene uncertain. CDR1 and CDR2 (germline): SNHLY, FYNNEI. This CDR3 is built from 14 residues. With 4 bases removed from V and 2 bases from J, the gap between germline ends came to 11 bases. The CDR3 sequence: CASSVTGINTEAFF. The CDR3 DNA is TGTGCCAGCAGTGTGACGGGTATCAACACTGAAGCTTTCTTT. Together with reference TRBV2 and TRBJ1-1, the CDR3 gives the full variable domain: EPEVTQTPSHQVTQMGQEVILRCVPISNHLYFYWYRQILGQKVEFLVSFYNNEISEKSEIFDDQFSVERPDGSNFTLKIRSTKLEDSAMYFCASSVTGINTEAFFGQGTRLTVV.

This sequence joins TRBV6-1 and TRBJ2-3; weak D call: TRBD1 (6 bases). The germline CDR1 and CDR2 sequences are MNHNS and SASEGT. The V and J ends lost 7 bases and 1 base respectively, with 15 bases between them. This CDR3 has 15 amino acids. The CDR3 DNA is TGTGCCAGCAACCTCCGGGACACCCGCACAGATACGCAGTATTTT. It is translated as CASNLRDTRTDTQYF.

J is TRBJ2-4 and V is TRBV18; D unclear. The CDR3 is 18 amino acids. V was pared by 1 base and J by 0 bases, with 16 bases between. Germline V lookup: CDR1 KGHSH, CDR2 LQKENI. CDR3 protein: CASSPLLVPGEAKNIQYF. CDR3 DNA sequence: TGTGCCAGCTCACCACTGCTGGTCCCCGGAGAAGCCAAAAACATTCAGTACTTC.

The V call is TRBV6-1, the J call TRBJ2-7; D possibly corresponds to TRBD1 (6 bases). The germline CDR1 and CDR2 sequences are MNHNS and SASEGT. Trimming took off 2 bases at V and 6 bases at J, with 14 bases between the two ends. This CDR3 comprises 14 residues. CDR3 nucleotides: TGTGCCAGCAGTGAAAGGGGGTTTGAGGGCGAGCAGTACTTC. This sequence encodes CASSERGFEGEQYF.